A selection of T cell receptor beta chains follows, all from one sample in a study of blood T cell repertoires in COVID-19. Measured with immunoSEQ multiplex PCR; TCRdb has only the in-frame clones, and not every one. Of hundreds of thousands of clones in the sample, roughly nine tenths were seen once. The sample taken for sequencing was PBMCs or T cells enriched from blood (not recorded which). Receptors were obtained from a man in his 60s who had recovered from COVID-19. Each CDR3 is given with its conserved first and last residue. A D gene is named only where the DNA matches it firmly. Clone size appears in some rows only: once, few, many, or a class for an expanded clone.

j_gene	d_gene	v_gene	abundance	CDR3aa	CDR3nt
TRBJ2-1	TRBD2	TRBV11-3	.	CASSSSGRASYNEQFF	TGTGCCAGCAGCTCTAGCGGGAGGGCCTCCTACAATGAGCAGTTCTTC
TRBJ1-1	TRBD1	TRBV9	.	CASSASQGSTEAFF	TGTGCCAGCAGCGCGTCACAGGGGAGCACTGAAGCTTTCTTT
TRBJ2-1	TRBD2	TRBV5-1	.	CASSSKRTSGRGNEQFF	TGCGCCAGCAGCTCTAAACGGACTAGCGGGAGAGGCAATGAGCAGTTCTTC
TRBJ1-5	TRBD1	TRBV6-6	.	CASSTPGQLNQPQHF	TGTGCCAGCAGTACACCGGGACAGTTGAATCAGCCCCAGCATTTT
TRBJ2-1	TRBD2	TRBV4-3	.	CASSQSGTRVYNEQFF	TGCGCCAGCAGCCAGAGCGGGACTCGAGTCTACAATGAGCAGTTCTTC
TRBJ1-6	TRBD1	TRBV3-1/TRBV3-2	.	CASSHRTGEGSPLHF	TGTGCCAGCAGCCATAGGACAGGGGAAGGCTCACCCCTCCACTTT
TRBJ1-1	.	TRBV7-9	.	CASSLGGRGAANTEAFF	TGTGCCAGCAGCTTAGGGGGCCGGGGGGCGGCGAACACTGAAGCTTTCTTT
TRBJ2-7	.	TRBV7-9	.	CASSLGLGASYEQYF	TGTGCCAGCAGCTTAGGGCTGGGCGCCTCCTACGAGCAGTACTTC
TRBJ1-1	TRBD1	TRBV6-2/TRBV6-3	.	CASSRTGAQTEAFF	TGTGCCAGCAGTCGGACAGGGGCGCAAACTGAAGCTTTCTTT
TRBJ2-1	TRBD1	TRBV5-1	.	CASSLGQGYNEQFF	TGCGCCAGCAGCTTGGGACAGGGCTACAATGAGCAGTTCTTC
TRBJ2-5	TRBD1	TRBV7-6	few	CASSLGQGQTQYF	TGTGCCAGCAGCTTAGGACAGGGTCAGACCCAGTACTTC
TRBJ1-2	TRBD1	TRBV3-1/TRBV3-2	.	CASSQRTGITNGYTF	TGTGCCAGCAGCCAAAGGACAGGGATCACGAATGGCTACACCTTC
TRBJ1-2	.	TRBV5-1	.	CASSTSGDYGYTF	TGCGCCAGCAGCACTTCAGGGGACTATGGCTACACCTTC
TRBJ1-5	.	TRBV7-9	.	CASSFSGVQPQHF	TGTGCCAGCAGCTTCTCGGGGGTTCAGCCCCAGCATTTT
TRBJ2-1	.	TRBV11-2	.	CASSIPGQGHNEQFF	TGTGCCAGCAGCATACCGGGACAAGGGCACAATGAGCAGTTCTTC
TRBJ1-2	.	TRBV10-3	.	CAISHDSSNYGYTF	TGTGCCATCAGTCACGACAGTTCTAACTATGGCTACACCTTC
TRBJ1-4	.	TRBV19	.	CASSPFVGLRREKLFF	TGTGCCAGTAGTCCTTTCGTGGGGCTTCGAAGAGAAAAACTGTTTTTT
TRBJ1-5	.	TRBV12-3/TRBV12-4	.	CASSSLTGQPQHF	TGTGCCAGCAGTTCTCTCACAGGGCAGCCCCAGCATTTT
TRBJ1-1	.	TRBV6-5	.	CASIFRGVITEAFF	TGTGCCAGCATCTTTCGGGGGGTAATAACTGAAGCTTTCTTT
TRBJ1-2	TRBD1	TRBV29-1	.	CSVTGGSAYGYTF	TGCAGCGTCACAGGGGGCTCGGCCTATGGCTACACCTTC
TRBJ1-6	.	TRBV7-3	.	CASSLTLILAARGILCNSPLHF	TGTGCCAGCAGCTTAACGTTAATTCTCGCCGCTCGGGGAATCTTATGTAATTCACCCCTCCACTTT
TRBJ2-7	.	TRBV7-2	.	CASSLGAGSSYEQYF	TGTGCCAGCAGCTTAGGGGCAGGAAGCTCCTACGAGCAGTACTTC
TRBJ2-7	.	TRBV5-4	.	CASSLDRVDEQYF	TGTGCCAGCAGCTTGGACAGGGTCGACGAGCAGTACTTC
TRBJ2-3	.	TRBV5-4	.	CASSPTSTDTQYF	TGTGCCAGCAGCCCTACTAGCACAGATACGCAGTATTTT
TRBJ1-6	TRBD1	TRBV27	.	CASSFGQGKDSPLHF	TGTGCCAGCAGTTTTGGACAGGGAAAAGATTCACCCCTCCACTTT
TRBJ1-5	.	TRBV5-1	.	CASSLSGGSNQPQHF	TGCGCCAGCAGCTTGTCGGGGGGTAGCAATCAGCCCCAGCATTTT
TRBJ2-7	TRBD2	TRBV5-4	.	CASSPGGGGSYEQYF	TGTGCCAGCAGCCCAGGTGGCGGGGGTTCCTACGAGCAGTACTTC
TRBJ1-4	TRBD1	TRBV4-3	.	CASSQVNRGTHNEKLFF	TGCGCCAGCAGCCAAGTCAACAGGGGGACCCATAATGAAAAACTGTTTTTT
TRBJ1-4	TRBD1	TRBV25-1	.	CASTPQLQGAYEKLFF	TGTGCCAGCACACCACAATTACAGGGGGCGTATGAAAAACTGTTTTTT
TRBJ1-2	.	TRBV5-1	.	CASSLGSGDGYTF	TGCGCCAGCAGCTTAGGATCGGGAGATGGCTACACCTTC
TRBJ2-2	.	TRBV6-5	.	CASRWGEGVAGELFF	TGTGCCAGCAGGTGGGGCGAAGGGGTCGCCGGGGAGCTGTTTTTT
TRBJ1-5	.	TRBV5-6	.	CASSYGDSNQPQHF	TGTGCCAGCAGCTACGGTGATAGCAATCAGCCCCAGCATTTT
TRBJ2-3	.	TRBV6-5	.	CASSYRGAVSDTQYF	TGTGCCAGCAGTTATCGTGGGGCTGTTTCAGATACGCAGTATTTT
TRBJ2-1	TRBD1	TRBV13	.	CASSAGTGVINEQFF	TGTGCCAGCAGCGCCGGGACAGGGGTAATCAATGAGCAGTTCTTC
TRBJ1-3	.	TRBV7-2	.	CASSSPTSGGNTIYF	TGTGCCAGCAGCTCTCCGACGTCGGGTGGAAACACCATATATTTT
TRBJ2-5	.	TRBV5-5	.	CASSADSREETQYF	TGTGCCAGCAGCGCGGACTCACGGGAGGAGACCCAGTACTTC
TRBJ2-7	.	TRBV7-6	.	CASSLGGHEQYF	TGTGCCAGCAGCTTAGGAGGTCACGAGCAGTACTTC
TRBJ2-2	TRBD1	TRBV5-4	.	CASSPDTGALDTGELFF	TGTGCCAGCAGCCCGGATACAGGGGCCCTGGACACCGGGGAGCTGTTTTTT